The 16 T cell receptor beta chains below all came from one sample that was sequenced in a study of control samples from healthy donors and cancer patients. The assay was immunoSEQ multiplex PCR, and TCRdb's table has in-frame clones only and misses some. The sample contains 100,000 to 150,000 clones, around 92% of which appear only once. Sequencing was performed on PBMCs. The receptor set was obtained from an elderly man with head and neck cancer.

The chain carries TRBV27 and TRBJ2-1; TRBD2 is a possible D gene (5 bases). Trimming stripped 3 bases from V and 5 bases from J, with 14 bases between. This CDR3 has 15 amino acids. Germline values: CDR1 MNHEY, CDR2 SMNVEV (reference sequence). CDR3: CASSFGRRTHNEQFF. In DNA, the CDR3 is TGTGCCAGCAGTTTTGGCAGGCGGACTCACAATGAGCAGTTCTTC.

V gene TRBV7-7 combines with J gene TRBJ2-1; 7 bases align to TRBD2. V was pared by 1 base and J by 6 bases, with 0 bases of the junction left unmatched. The CDR3 totals 13 residues. Germline-derived CDR1 and CDR2 are SSHAT and FNYEAQ (reference sequence). CDR3 region: CASSLERGNEQFF. The CDR3, as DNA: TGTGCCAGCAGCTTAGAGCGGGGCAATGAGCAGTTCTTC.

The gene calls are TRBV25-1 and TRBJ2-5; 12 bases are a match to TRBD2. Trimming took 5 bases from V and 5 from J; bases not matched to a gene: 9. Germline V gene sequence: CDR1 MGHDK, CDR2 SYGVNS. This CDR3 comprises 16 residues. The CDR3 protein is CASSRLAGATRETQYF. CDR3 bases: TGTGCCAGCAGTCGACTAGCGGGAGCAACCCGGGAGACCCAGTACTTC.

V gene TRBV28 combines with J gene TRBJ1-5; possibly TRBD1 for D (6 bases). This CDR3 is built from 15 residues. CDR1 and CDR2 from the germline V gene are MDHEN and SYDVKM. V was trimmed by 6 bases and J by 1 base, leaving 13 bases between them. CDR3 in amino acids: CASRRTGSSNQPQHF. CDR3 DNA: TGTGCCAGCAGACGAACAGGGTCGAGCAATCAGCCCCAGCATTTT.

A single count supports this clone. The V and J genes are TRBV10-2 and TRBJ1-2; 7 bases align to TRBD1. Germline loops: CDR1 WSHSY, CDR2 SAAADI. V dropped 6 bases and J dropped 7; count of bases not matched to a gene: 8. There are 13 residues in the CDR3. The CDR3 protein is CASSPGQPGGYTF. CDR3 DNA: TGCGCCAGCAGCCCGGGACAGCCGGGTGGCTACACCTTC.

This chain connects TRBV4-1 to TRBJ2-5; D ambiguous. Germline CDR1 MGHRA, CDR2 YSYEKL. The germline V and J ends were trimmed by 1 base and 2 bases, with 5 bases remaining between them. CDR3 size: 13 residues. The CDR3 region has the DNA TGCGCCAGCAGCCAAGGGGGTCAAGAGACCCAGTACTTC. Translating gives CASSQGGQETQYF.

The rearrangement links TRBV9 to TRBJ2-5; D is tentatively TRBD1 or TRBD2 (5 bases each). Per germline, CDR1 SGDLS and CDR2 YYNGEE. The V end was cut by 0 bases, the J end by 9 bases, with 9 bases between. This CDR3 comprises 12 residues. CDR3 loop: CASSVGWDPQYF. CDR3 nucleotides: TGTGCCAGCAGCGTAGGCTGGGACCCCCAGTACTTC.

The chain joins TRBV20-1 to TRBJ2-1; TRBD2 matches at 9 bases. Trimming at V came to 3 bases and at J to 4 bases, leaving 7 bases not matched to a gene. Germline V gene sequence: CDR1 DFQATT, CDR2 SNEGSKA (reference sequence). The CDR3 has 15 amino acids. CDR3 nucleotides: TGCAGTGCTAGTGATACTAGCGGGCCGTACAATGAGCAGTTCTTC. Translation: CSASDTSGPYNEQFF.

The genes are TRBV3-1 (or the pseudogene TRBV3-2) and TRBJ2-2; TRBD2 matches at 8 bases. With 3 bases clipped from V and 8 bases from J, the junction kept 11 bases outside the gene matches. The CDR3 has 16 amino acids. Germline lookup yields CDR1 LGHDT and CDR2 YNNKEL (reference sequence). This chain's CDR3 is CASSHREGVYMGELFF. CDR3 in DNA: TGTGCCAGCAGCCACCGGGAGGGCGTTTATATGGGGGAGCTGTTTTTT.

The gene calls are TRBV10-1 and TRBJ1-1; a possible D gene is TRBD1 (6 bases). The CDR3 extends over 13 amino acids. Germline V CDR1 and CDR2: WNHNN, SYGVQD (reference sequence). Deletions cut 4 bases from V and 6 bases from J, with 12 bases between. The CDR3 DNA reads TGCGCCAGCAGTGGACAGGAAGGGTCTGAAGCTTTCTTT. It codes for CASSGQEGSEAFF.

The V call is TRBV7-6, the J call TRBJ1-4, with 10 nucleotides matching TRBD1. Germline CDR1 reads SGHVS; CDR2 reads FNYEAQ. CDR3 length equals 16 residues. V gave up 5 bases and J gave up 7 bases; unmatched junction bases: 10. The CDR3 DNA reads as TGTGCCAGCAGCACAGGACAGGGGGTCTACGCTGAAAAACTGTTTTTT. It yields the protein CASSTGQGVYAEKLFF.

The gene calls are TRBV12-5 and TRBJ1-1; the D gene is possibly TRBD1 (5 bases). V shed 1 base and J shed 3 bases, with 9 bases lying between them. Germline CDR1 LGHNT, CDR2 FRNRAP. The CDR3 extends over 14 amino acids. CDR3: CASGLGQGDTEAFF. The CDR3 coding sequence is TGTGCTAGTGGTTTGGGCCAGGGTGACACTGAAGCTTTCTTT.

The V call is TRBV6-5, the J call TRBJ1-1, with a weak D call TRBD1 (6 bases). This CDR3 contains 15 residues. Trimming shortened V by 9 bases and J by 3 bases, and 20 bases separated the two germline ends. The germline V gene has CDR1 MNHEY and CDR2 SVGAGI. The CDR3 DNA reads as TGTGCCAGTACTTACTCTCAGGACAGACACACTGAAGCTTTCTTT. It specifies CASTYSQDRHTEAFF.

The genes are TRBV19 and TRBJ2-6, with 10 nucleotides matching TRBD1. J was trimmed by 2 bases and V by 4 bases; bases with no gene match: 5. CDR1 is LNHDA and CDR2 is SQIVND in the germline V gene (reference sequence). CDR3 length: 17 amino acids. The CDR3 reads CASSTGQGGAGANVLTF. Written as DNA, the CDR3 is TGTGCCAGTAGTACTGGACAGGGGGGGGCTGGGGCCAACGTCCTGACTTTC.

The rearrangement links TRBV18 to TRBJ1-6; TRBD1 matches 10 bases. The germline CDR1 and CDR2 sequences are KGHSH and LQKENI. V was pared by 5 bases and J by 7 bases, with 8 bases of the junction left unmatched. This CDR3 is 16 amino acids long. The CDR3 loop is CASSARDRGWNSPLHF. As DNA, the CDR3 is TGTGCCAGCTCAGCCCGGGACAGGGGATGGAATTCACCCCTCCACTTT.

This clone was counted once. V gene TRBV7-2 combines with J gene TRBJ2-1; the D is unclear. Trimming stripped 5 bases from V and 10 bases from J, with 12 bases between. CDR1 and CDR2 from the germline V gene are SGHTA and FQGNSA. This CDR3 comprises 12 residues. The CDR3 DNA reads TGTGCCAGCAGCCTCATGAAGCGAGAGCAGTTCTTC. Translated, it gives CASSLMKREQFF.